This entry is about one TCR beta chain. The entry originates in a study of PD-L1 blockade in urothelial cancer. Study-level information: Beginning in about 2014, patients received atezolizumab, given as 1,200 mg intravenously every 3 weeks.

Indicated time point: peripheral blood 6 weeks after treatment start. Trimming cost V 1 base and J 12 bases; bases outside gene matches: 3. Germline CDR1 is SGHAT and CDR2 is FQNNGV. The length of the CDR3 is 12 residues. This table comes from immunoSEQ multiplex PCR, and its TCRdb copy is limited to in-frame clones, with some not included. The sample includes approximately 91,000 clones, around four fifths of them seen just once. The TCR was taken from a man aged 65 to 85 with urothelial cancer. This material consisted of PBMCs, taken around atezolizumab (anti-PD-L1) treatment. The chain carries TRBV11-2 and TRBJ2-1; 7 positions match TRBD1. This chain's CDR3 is CASSLATGVQFF. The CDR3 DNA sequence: TGTGCCAGCAGCTTAGCAACAGGGGTGCAGTTCTTC.